One and the same sample provided the 10 T cell receptor beta chains below, sequenced in a study of OX40 agonist ivuxolimab in advanced cancers. Using immunoSEQ multiplex PCR, the repertoire was profiled, and TCRdb retains in-frame clones only, with some absent. The sample consists of some 100,000 clones, around 87% of them appearing once. This specimen consisted of CD4+ or CD8+ T cells sorted from blood, obtained in a trial of the OX40 agonist ivuxolimab. These receptor sequences come from an adult with an advanced solid tumor such as melanoma, head and neck, liver or kidney cancer.

As DNA, the CDR3 is TGCGCCAGCAGCGTAACCGGGACAACAAACACTGAAGCTTTCTTT. This translates into CASSVTGTTNTEAFF. The gene calls are TRBV5-1 and TRBJ1-1, with D possibly matching TRBD1 (6 bases). Germline V gene sequence: CDR1 SGHRS, CDR2 YFSETQ. V was pared by 4 bases and J by 2 bases, with 15 bases between. The CDR3 spans 15 residues.

The table lists this clone with a count of one. J is TRBJ2-3 and V is TRBV10-3; 11 bases fit TRBD2. There are 18 residues in the CDR3. J gave up 2 bases and V 0 bases, and 7 bases lay outside the gene matches. Germline V gene lookup returns CDR1 ENHRY and CDR2 SYGVKD. The CDR3 protein is CAISESVAGGKNTDTQYF. For the CDR3, the DNA is TGTGCCATCAGTGAGTCGGTAGCGGGGGGGAAAAACACAGATACGCAGTATTTT.

This clone appeared a single time. The chain has TRBV30 and TRBJ1-5; TRBD1 agrees at 9 bases. CDR1 is GTSNPN, CDR2 SVGIG, per germline (reference sequence). After removal of 3 bases from V and 2 bases from J, the junction contained 5 bases not matched to a gene. The CDR3 runs 15 residues. CDR3 in amino acids: CAWSAGDRGNQPQHF. The CDR3 DNA reads TGTGCCTGGAGCGCGGGGGACAGGGGCAATCAGCCCCAGCATTTT.

The chain is built from TRBV6-1 and TRBJ2-4; 9 bases are a match to TRBD1. CDR1 and CDR2 (germline): MNHNS, SASEGT. With 2 bases clipped from V and 3 bases from J, the junction kept 17 bases outside the gene matches. The CDR3 sequence is 20 residues long. The CDR3 is CASSETNPGQGLSYKNIQYF. In nucleotides, the CDR3 is TGTGCCAGCAGTGAAACGAACCCGGGACAGGGACTGAGCTACAAAAACATTCAGTACTTC.

The chain employs TRBV15 and TRBJ1-4, with a weak D call TRBD1 (5 bases). The CDR3 has 17 residues. CDR1 is LNHNV and CDR2 is YYDKDF in the germline V gene (reference sequence). V lost 0 bases to trimming and J lost 4 bases, with 15 bases between them. In DNA form, the CDR3 reads TGTGCCACCAGCAGAGACGGTACTGGGGGACTTAATGAAAAACTGTTTTTT. Protein product: CATSRDGTGGLNEKLFF.

V is TRBV4-1 and J is TRBJ2-1; the match to TRBD1 covers 8 bases. Looked up from germline, CDR1 is MGHRA and CDR2 is YSYEKL. The length of the CDR3 is 15 residues. The trim removed 6 bases at V and 3 bases at J, leaving 7 bases unmatched. In nucleotides, the CDR3 is TGCGCCAGCAGGTTGGGACAGGAAAACTACAATGAGCAGTTCTTC. Amino acids: CASRLGQENYNEQFF.

CDR3 in DNA: TGTGCCAGCAGCCAATCCTTACCGGGCGTGCGAGTCCGAAACACTGAAGCTTTCTTT. It specifies CASSQSLPGVRVRNTEAFF. The V and J genes are TRBV4-2 and TRBJ1-1, with D unresolved. V lost 2 bases to trimming and J lost 2 bases, with 24 bases between them. CDR3 length: 19 amino acids. Germline CDR1 reads LGHNA; CDR2 reads YNFKEQ.

The rearrangement links TRBV6-1 to TRBJ2-7; D is uncertain. V shed 6 bases and J shed 3 bases, with 6 bases lying between them. Germline assignment: CDR1 MNHNS and CDR2 SASEGT. The CDR3 extends over 11 amino acids. Here the CDR3 reads CASSTLYEQYF. CDR3 nucleotide sequence: TGTGCCAGCAGCACCCTCTACGAGCAGTACTTC.

This sequence joins TRBV5-1 and TRBJ2-1, with TRBD2 matching 7 bases. The length of the CDR3 is 14 residues. In germline, CDR1 is SGHRS, CDR2 YFSETQ. With 9 bases clipped from V and 7 bases from J, the junction kept 13 bases outside the gene matches. CDR3 in DNA: TGCGCCACCGCCCCGGGGGGAGGAACTAATGAGCAGTTCTTC. Translation gives CATAPGGGTNEQFF.

The chain joins TRBV6-5 to TRBJ1-1; D remains ambiguous. The CDR3 extends over 14 amino acids. Trimming left V 2 bases short and J 2 bases short, with 9 bases between. Germline V CDR1 and CDR2: MNHEY, SVGAGI. The CDR3 nucleotides read TGTGCCAGCAGTTACAGGCAGAGTAACACTGAAGCTTTCTTT. Its translation is CASSYRQSNTEAFF.